This T cell receptor (beta chain) was captured in a study of blood T cell repertoires in COVID-19. The wider study: COVID-19 samples from acute and convalescent phases originated in the United States, Italy and Spain. In each case, the material was cDNA or gDNA derived from T cells, B-cell-depleted T cells, or PBMCs.

Trimming cost V 4 bases and J 5 bases, with 17 bases left between them. This CDR3 contains 15 residues. Germline V gene data show CDR1 as SGHDN and CDR2 as FVKESK. As originally analysed: By means of reference gene primer amplification, nucleated cell counts were estimated. Clones were sequenced by immunoSEQ multiplex PCR, and TCRdb holds only the in-frame ones, with some missing. The DNA gave D and trimming, while V, J and clone size come from that table. The repertoire includes 210,000 or so clones, around nine tenths of them detected once, and around 1.5% sits in the top ten. The chain links TRBV14 to TRBJ2-5; TRBD1 is a possible D gene (5 bases). This TCR derives from a man aged 18 to 30 with active or convalescent COVID-19. The material sequenced was peripheral blood. As DNA, the CDR3 is TGTGCCAGCAGCCGTACGCGTCGGTGGGGCGAGACCCAGTACTTC. Translation gives CASSRTRRWGETQYF.